Listed below are T cell receptor beta chains from one sample, sequenced in a study of PD-1 blockade in classical Hodgkin lymphoma. The table came from immunoSEQ multiplex PCR; TCRdb's copy has only in-frame clones and leaves some out. The table has about 46,000 clones, roughly 80% seen once. Sequencing was performed on peripheral blood mononuclear cells (PBMCs), taken before the second cycle of nivolumab. These receptors came from a human donor with classical Hodgkin lymphoma. Both conserved end residues are part of each CDR3. D genes are given only for firm matches. Clone size is given for some rows only: seen once, a few or many times, or a class if the clone is expanded.

V	D	size	J	CDR3	DNA
TRBV7-2	NA	NA	TRBJ2-1	CASSLGGGARSYNEQFF	TGTGCCAGCAGCTTAGGGGGGGGCGCCCGCTCCTACAATGAGCAGTTCTTC
TRBV6-6	NA	NA	TRBJ2-1	CASSTLGNNEQFF	TGTGCCAGCAGTACCCTGGGCAACAATGAGCAGTTCTTC
TRBV7-9	NA	NA	TRBJ2-2	CASTPRTGELFF	TGTGCCAGCACCCCTCGGACCGGGGAGCTGTTTTTT
TRBV5-5	TRBD1	NA	TRBJ1-1	CASGRQGETEAFF	TGTGCCAGCGGAAGACAGGGGGAGACTGAAGCTTTCTTT
TRBV10-3	TRBD1	once	TRBJ2-4	CARDREEKGLAKNIQYF	TGTGCCAGGGACAGGGAAGAGAAAGGGTTGGCCAAAAACATTCAGTACTTC
TRBV11-2	NA	NA	TRBJ2-1	CASSLAGVVNEQFF	TGTGCCAGCAGCTTAGCGGGAGTAGTCAATGAGCAGTTCTTC
TRBV2	TRBD2	NA	TRBJ2-4	CASSVRTSGGFTAIQYF	TGTGCCAGCAGCGTTAGGACTAGCGGGGGGTTTACCGCAATTCAGTACTTC
TRBV5-6	NA	NA	TRBJ1-6	CASSLEIDRPPLHF	TGTGCCAGCAGCTTGGAAATTGACCGGCCGCCCCTCCACTTT
TRBV30	TRBD1	NA	TRBJ2-1	CAWTDRGRYNEQFF	TGTGCCTGGACCGACAGGGGCAGGTACAATGAGCAGTTCTTC
TRBV6-1	NA	NA	TRBJ1-1	CASSEMWSTEAFF	TGTGCCAGCAGTGAAATGTGGAGCACTGAAGCTTTCTTT
TRBV27	NA	NA	TRBJ2-6	CASSLWKSSGANVLTF	TGTGCCAGCAGTTTATGGAAATCATCTGGGGCCAACGTCCTGACTTTC
TRBV7-9	NA	few	TRBJ2-5	CASNPGGEQETQYF	TGTGCCAGCAACCCCGGCGGGGAACAAGAGACCCAGTACTTC
TRBV5-1	NA	NA	TRBJ2-7	CASSLARGALSSYEQYF	TGCGCCAGCAGCTTGGCACGAGGGGCCCTTAGCTCCTACGAGCAGTACTTC
TRBV7-6	NA	NA	TRBJ1-1	CASSLDLGAGTSTVEAFF	TGTGCCAGCAGCTTAGACTTAGGGGCAGGGACGTCCACGGTTGAAGCTTTCTTT
TRBV7-8	NA	NA	TRBJ2-2	CASSFDRNTGELFF	TGTGCCAGCAGCTTCGACAGAAACACCGGGGAGCTGTTTTTT
TRBV6-5	TRBD1	NA	TRBJ1-1	CASSRGQSNTEAFF	TGTGCCAGCAGTCGGGGACAGTCGAACACTGAAGCTTTCTTT
TRBV11-2	TRBD2	NA	TRBJ2-2	CASTAGVASTGELFF	TGTGCCAGCACGGCGGGAGTGGCATCTACCGGGGAGCTGTTTTTT
TRBV5-1	TRBD1	NA	TRBJ1-5	CASSLQGDQPQHF	TGCGCCAGCAGCTTACAGGGGGATCAGCCCCAGCATTTT
TRBV11-2	TRBD2	once	TRBJ2-7	CASSLGIRGLADEQYF	TGTGCCAGCAGCTTAGGTATTCGGGGACTAGCAGACGAGCAGTACTTC
TRBV5-6	TRBD2	NA	TRBJ2-1	CASSLGLAGVYEQFF	TGTGCCAGCAGCTTGGGGCTAGCGGGAGTATATGAGCAGTTCTTC
TRBV10-3	NA	few	TRBJ2-4	CATGSTGSGAKNIQYF	TGTGCCACCGGGAGCACAGGCTCTGGCGCCAAAAACATTCAGTACTTC
TRBV23-1	TRBD1	NA	TRBJ2-7	CASSRRLRGHRSYEQYF	TGCGCCAGCAGTCGGCGTTTAAGGGGGCATAGGTCCTACGAGCAGTACTTC
TRBV6-6	TRBD1	NA	TRBJ1-1	CASSRQGSNTEAFF	TGTGCCAGCAGCCGACAGGGGTCGAACACTGAAGCTTTCTTT
TRBV5-6	TRBD1	NA	TRBJ1-1	CASSPGTGYAAFF	TGTGCCAGCAGCCCCGGGACAGGGTATGCAGCTTTCTTT
TRBV7-2	NA	NA	TRBJ2-5	CASSLGWRTIQETQYF	TGTGCCAGCAGCTTAGGGTGGCGGACGATCCAAGAGACCCAGTACTTC
TRBV9	NA	NA	TRBJ2-5	CASSLDRQETQYF	TGTGCCAGCAGCTTAGACAGACAAGAGACCCAGTACTTC
TRBV7-8	TRBD1	NA	TRBJ2-7	CASSSQVGTGGYEQYF	TGTGCCAGCAGCTCCCAGGTCGGGACAGGGGGTTACGAGCAGTACTTC
TRBV30	NA	NA	TRBJ2-6	CAWSVLFSGANVLTF	TGTGCCTGGAGTGTATTGTTCTCTGGGGCCAACGTCCTGACTTTC
TRBV9	TRBD2	NA	TRBJ2-2	CASSEGTSPGELFF	TGTGCCAGCAGCGAGGGGACTAGTCCCGGGGAGCTGTTTTTT
TRBV5-1	NA	NA	TRBJ1-4	CASSLAVGATNEKLFF	TGCGCCAGCAGCTTGGCCGTAGGGGCAACTAATGAAAAACTGTTTTTT
TRBV19	NA	NA	TRBJ2-1	CASSTILGVNEQFF	TGTGCCAGTAGCACTATCCTAGGCGTCAATGAGCAGTTCTTC
TRBV19	TRBD2	NA	TRBJ2-7	CASSINSGGYEQYF	TGTGCCAGTAGTATTAATAGCGGGGGCTACGAGCAGTACTTC
TRBV15	TRBD1	NA	TRBJ1-2	CATSRGGSGQGGGYTF	TGTGCCACCAGCAGAGGCGGATCGGGACAGGGAGGTGGCTACACCTTC
TRBV11-3	NA	NA	TRBJ1-1	CASSLNRVGVAFF	TGTGCCAGCAGCTTAAACAGGGTCGGGGTTGCTTTCTTT
TRBV9	NA	NA	TRBJ2-7	CASSASPGTSYEQYF	TGTGCCAGCAGCGCTTCCCCCGGGACTTCCTACGAGCAGTACTTC
TRBV10-2	TRBD1	NA	TRBJ1-2	CASSELGQSYGYTF	TGCGCCAGCAGTGAATTGGGACAGTCCTATGGCTACACCTTC
TRBV5-1	TRBD1	many	TRBJ1-1	CASSSGTGAEAFF	TGCGCCAGCAGCTCCGGGACAGGTGCTGAAGCTTTCTTT
TRBV11-3	TRBD1	NA	TRBJ2-2	CASCQQGAQNTGELFF	TGTGCCAGCTGCCAACAGGGGGCCCAGAACACCGGGGAGCTGTTTTTT
TRBV6-5	TRBD2	NA	TRBJ2-7	CASSSTSGPASEQYF	TGTGCCAGCAGTTCAACTAGCGGTCCCGCAAGCGAGCAGTACTTC
TRBV7-3	NA	NA	TRBJ2-5	CASSLTGEETQYF	TGTGCCAGCAGCTTAACAGGGGAAGAGACCCAGTACTTC
TRBV2	NA	NA	TRBJ1-1	CASRQGTAGTEAFF	TGTGCCAGCAGGCAGGGCACCGCTGGGACTGAAGCTTTCTTT
TRBV4-3	NA	NA	TRBJ2-7	CASSRTRGAGTLSSYEQYF	TGCGCCAGCAGCCGAACCCGGGGCGCCGGGACTTTAAGCTCCTACGAGCAGTACTTC